A selection of T cell receptor beta chains follows, all from one sample in a study of blood T cells in healthy people across ages. TCRdb re-derived calls from the 5' RACE reads in MiXCR, one entry per CDR3 protein. The data show around 1,900,000 distinct CDR3 sequences, about two fifths seen once. The specimen was blood. The source is a human donor in good health. Each CDR3 is given with its conserved first and last residue. Each record gives: clone size, D gene, V gene, J gene, CDR3 DNA, CDR3 protein. A D gene is named only where the DNA matches it firmly. The size entry is marked missing in some rows and otherwise reads once, few, many or a size class.

>-|-|TRBV19|TRBJ2-6
TGTGCCAGTAGTACCGACGGCTCTGGGGCCAACGTCCTGACTTTC
CASSTDGSGANVLTF
>few|-|TRBV7-9|TRBJ1-1
TGTGCCAGCAGCTCGGACCCGGGGAACACTGAAGCTTTCTTT
CASSSDPGNTEAFF
>few|TRBD1|TRBV11-2|TRBJ1-2
TGTGCCAGCAGTAGCCCACGACAGGGGAATGGCTACACCTTC
CASSSPRQGNGYTF
>many|-|TRBV20-1|TRBJ2-7
TGCAGTGCTAGGCAAGCCGGGCCCTCCTACGAGCAGTACTTC
CSARQAGPSYEQYF
>few|TRBD1|TRBV7-2|TRBJ2-3
TGTGCCAGCAGCTTTGACAGGGGTGCGGATACGCAGTATTTT
CASSFDRGADTQYF
>-|-|TRBV2|TRBJ2-3
TGTGCCAGCAGTGTCTTGGTCGACACAGATACGCAGTATTTT
CASSVLVDTDTQYF
>-|-|TRBV9|TRBJ2-3
TGTGCCAGCAGCGTAGTGGGGGGGGCCATCACAGATACGCAGTATTTT
CASSVVGGAITDTQYF
>-|-|TRBV4-1|TRBJ2-2
TGCGCCAGCAGCCAGATCGAGGGGGCCGGGGAGCTGTTTTTT
CASSQIEGAGELFF
>few|TRBD1|TRBV6-5|TRBJ2-1
TGTGCCAGCAGGGGAGGGACAGGGAATGAGCAGTTCTTC
CASRGGTGNEQFF
>-|TRBD1|TRBV20-1|TRBJ1-2
TGCAGTGCTAGAGACCTGGGACAGGCAGAATATGGCTACACCTTC
CSARDLGQAEYGYTF
>-|-|TRBV20-1|TRBJ2-1
TGCAGTGCTGGAGAAGGTGCGTCCTACAATGAGCAGTTCTTC
CSAGEGASYNEQFF
>few|TRBD2|TRBV7-9|TRBJ2-5
TGTGCCAGCAGCCTACCCGGGGGGGCCGTATTCAGTGAGACCCAGTACTTC
CASSLPGGAVFSETQYF
>-|-|TRBV7-2|TRBJ2-4
TGTGCCAGCAGCTTAAGGTCCCGACCCTGGGAGCAGTACTTC
CASSLRSRPWEQYF
>-|TRBD1|TRBV29-1|TRBJ2-1
TGCAGCGTTGTTATGGTGCAGGGGGCGTCTGATGGTGAGCAGTTCTTC
CSVVMVQGASDGEQFF
>-|-|TRBV11-3|TRBJ1-1
TGTGCCAGCAGCCCTCGACGGGCCGCGGACGCTGAAGCTTTCTTT
CASSPRRAADAEAFF
>-|-|TRBV7-2|TRBJ2-1
TGTGCCAGCAGCAACACCGGGTCGGTGGGGTTCTTC
CASSNTGSVGFF
>-|-|TRBV4-2|TRBJ2-5
TGTGCCAGCAGCCAAGATCACCGGAAGCAAGAGACCCAGTACTTC
CASSQDHRKQETQYF
>-|-|TRBV20-1|TRBJ2-3
TGCAGTGCTAGAGATTCGCGGGGCGGAGTACCAGATACGCAGTATTTT
CSARDSRGGVPDTQYF
>-|-|TRBV3-1|TRBJ2-7
TGTGCCAGCAGCCAAGAGCGTCTGAAGCAGTACTTC
CASSQERLKQYF
>few|TRBD2|TRBV20-1|TRBJ2-7
TGCAGTGCCGGGGGATCTAGCGGGGGGGCTTTCGCCTACGAGCAGTACTTC
CSAGGSSGGAFAYEQYF